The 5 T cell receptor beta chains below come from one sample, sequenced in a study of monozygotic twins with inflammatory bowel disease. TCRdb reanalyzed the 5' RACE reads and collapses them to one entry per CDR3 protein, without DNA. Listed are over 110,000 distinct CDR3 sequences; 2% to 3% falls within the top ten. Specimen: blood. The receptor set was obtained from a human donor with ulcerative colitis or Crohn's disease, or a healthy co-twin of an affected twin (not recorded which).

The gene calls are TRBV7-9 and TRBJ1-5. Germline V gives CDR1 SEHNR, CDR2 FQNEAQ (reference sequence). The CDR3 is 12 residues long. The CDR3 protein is CASSELGQPQHF.

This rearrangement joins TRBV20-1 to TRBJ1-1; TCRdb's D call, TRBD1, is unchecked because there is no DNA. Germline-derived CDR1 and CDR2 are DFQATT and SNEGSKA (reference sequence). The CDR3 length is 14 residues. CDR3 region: CSARVGHMNTEAFF.

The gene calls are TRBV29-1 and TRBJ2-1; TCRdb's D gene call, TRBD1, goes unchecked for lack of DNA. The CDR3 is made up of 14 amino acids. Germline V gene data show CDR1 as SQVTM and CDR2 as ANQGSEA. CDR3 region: CSVAGTGTYNEQFF.

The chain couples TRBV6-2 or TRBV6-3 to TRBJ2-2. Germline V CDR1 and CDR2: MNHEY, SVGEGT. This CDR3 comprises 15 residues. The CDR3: CASSPSRIGTGELFF.

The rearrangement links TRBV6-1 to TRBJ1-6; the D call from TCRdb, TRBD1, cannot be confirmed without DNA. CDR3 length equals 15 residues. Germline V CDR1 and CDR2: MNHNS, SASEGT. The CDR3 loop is CASSPPPGRNSPLHF.